The next 3 T cell receptor beta chains were all read from a single sample in a study of shared clonotypes between healthy human individuals. Profiling relied on immunoSEQ multiplex PCR, and the TCRdb table lists in-frame clones only, not all of them. The table has approximately 530,000 clones, almost 97% seen once. Material for sequencing was naive CD4+ T cells sorted from blood. Specified subset: CD45RA+ positively selected. Receptor source: a woman younger than 45 in good health.

This clone was seen a handful of times. The same CDR3 arises from other DNA sequences in this sample as well. The gene calls are TRBV5-6 and TRBJ2-7; D uncertain. The CDR3 is 11 amino acids. Germline V gene sequence: CDR1 SGHDT, CDR2 YYEEEE. Trimming removed 0 bases at V and 2 bases at J, with 0 bases between. Here the CDR3 DNA reads TGTGCCAGCAGCTTGGCCTACGAGCAGTACTTC. This gives the protein CASSLAYEQYF.

The J gene is TRBJ1-1, the V gene TRBV6-5; D not certain. Trimming left V 2 bases short and J 1 base short, with 11 bases between. The CDR3 totals 15 residues. Germline V gene sequence: CDR1 MNHEY, CDR2 SVGAGI. The CDR3 region is CASSYNSISNTEAFF. CDR3 sequence (DNA): TGTGCCAGCAGTTACAATTCTATTTCGAACACTGAAGCTTTCTTT.

This clone was detected a few times. The chain employs TRBV28 and TRBJ2-7; 7 bases match TRBD2. The CDR3 length is 12 residues. Germline loops: CDR1 MDHEN, CDR2 SYDVKM. The V segment lost 10 bases and the J segment 4 bases; nucleotides outside the gene matches: 7. The CDR3 reads CATALGGYEQYF. The CDR3, as DNA: TGTGCCACGGCGTTGGGGGGGTACGAGCAGTACTTC.